The T cell receptor beta chain described here comes from a study of spatial heterogeneity in lung cancer. Whole-study findings and limits: Ubiquitous and regional nonsynonymous mutation counts were tracked by ubiquitous and regional expanded TCR counts, respectively. Expanded alpha and beta TCR counts within tumors tracked tumor mutation counts.

Germline trimming cut 1 base from V and 6 bases from J; bases unmatched to any gene: 6. Germline CDR1 DFQATT, CDR2 SNEGSKA (reference sequence). The CDR3 loop spans 14 amino acids. This sample's time point: sample taken at primary tumor resection. TCRdb used MiXCR to reprocess the 5' RACE reads, holding one entry per CDR3 protein. Of around 18,000 distinct CDR3 sequences listed, 4.5% to 7% are singletons. Judged by abundance, this clonotype is medium-sized. Its antigen remains unknown. Sequenced material: lung tumor tissue, taken at surgery. The TCR was taken from a female donor with early-stage non-small cell lung cancer. The chain couples TRBV20-1 to TRBJ2-7, with 10 nucleotides matching TRBD2. CDR3 protein: CSARVPSGGGEQYF. The CDR3, as DNA: TGCAGTGCTAGAGTGCCTAGCGGGGGAGGCGAGCAGTACTTC.